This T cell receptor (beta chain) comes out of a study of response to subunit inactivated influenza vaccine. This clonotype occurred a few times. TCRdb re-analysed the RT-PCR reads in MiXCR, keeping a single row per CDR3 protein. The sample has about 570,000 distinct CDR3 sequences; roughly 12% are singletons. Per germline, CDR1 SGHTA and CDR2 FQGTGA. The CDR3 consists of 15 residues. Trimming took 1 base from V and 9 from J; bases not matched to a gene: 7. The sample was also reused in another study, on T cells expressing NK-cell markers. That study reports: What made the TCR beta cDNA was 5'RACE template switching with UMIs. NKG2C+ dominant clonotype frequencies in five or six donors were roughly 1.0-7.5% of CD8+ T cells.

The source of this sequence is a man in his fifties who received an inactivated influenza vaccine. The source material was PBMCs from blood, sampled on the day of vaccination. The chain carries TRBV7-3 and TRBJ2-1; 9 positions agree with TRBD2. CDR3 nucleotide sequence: TGTGCCAGCAGCTTAAGAGGCGGGAGGGCGGCTGAGCAGTTCTTC. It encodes CASSLRGGRAAEQFF.